The entry below gives a single TCR beta chain sequence along with its context. The V gene's germline CDR1 is SGHNT and CDR2 YYREEE (reference sequence). The CDR3 spans 14 residues. V trimming: 2 bases; J trimming: 8 bases; junction bases outside the gene matches: 7. Sequencing used immunoSEQ multiplex PCR; TCRdb keeps in-frame clones, though not all of them. The sample has under 95,000 clones; about 93% are singletons. The sample belongs to a study of T cell changes during pregnancy in multiple sclerosis. V usage is TRBV5-4 and J usage is TRBJ1-2; 9 nucleotides agree with TRBD1. The sample consisted of peripheral blood, taken in the second trimester of pregnancy. The sequence was obtained from a female donor in good health, enrolled as a control in a pregnancy study. The CDR3 is CASSFPGQGGGYTF. The CDR3 DNA reads TGTGCCAGCAGCTTTCCGGGACAGGGAGGAGGCTACACCTTC.